This T cell receptor (beta chain) is drawn from a study of blood T cell repertoires in COVID-19. Study-level background: Whether acute or convalescent, the COVID-19 samples came from the United States, Italy and Spain. Sample material is recorded as cDNA or gDNA derived from T cells, B-cell-depleted T cells, or PBMCs.

The CDR3 spans 14 residues. The germline gives CDR1 MDHEN, CDR2 SYDVKM. Trimming took off 6 bases at V and 1 base at J, with 12 bases between the two ends. As processed by the authors: Reference gene primer amplification gave nucleated cell count estimates. Clones were read by immunoSEQ multiplex PCR, and TCRdb kept only the in-frame ones, dropping some. That table is the source of V, J and clone size, and D and trimming were worked out from the DNA. The sample includes around 120,000 clones, 65% to 85% of them seen just once. The receptor's source is a man at least 80 years old with active or convalescent COVID-19. This sequence joins TRBV28 and TRBJ1-2, with no clear D. The material sequenced was peripheral blood. CDR3 region: CASRPTRDNYGYTF. In nucleotides, the CDR3 is TGTGCCAGCAGACCCACGCGGGATAACTATGGCTACACCTTC.